One sample yielded the 32 T cell receptor beta chains listed below, sequenced in a study of graft-versus-host responses after intestinal transplantation. The antigens these receptors bind are not known. Using immunoSEQ multiplex PCR, the repertoire was profiled, and TCRdb retains in-frame clones only, with some absent. The sample shows about 130,000 clones, 92% of them seen only once. The sample consisted of unstimulated CD4+ T cells sorted from spleen or lymph node cells, taken before intestinal transplant. The receptors derive from a human donor who received an intestinal transplant.

The chain couples TRBV5-1 to TRBJ2-1; 7 bases align to TRBD2. The CDR3 covers 15 residues. The germline CDR1 and CDR2 sequences are SGHRS and YFSETQ. V trimming: 1 base; J trimming: 7 bases; junction bases outside the gene matches: 8. The CDR3: CASSLLAGLSNEQFF. The DNA for the CDR3 is TGCGCCAGCAGCTTGTTAGCGGGCCTTTCAAATGAGCAGTTCTTC.

The chain carries TRBV15 and TRBJ2-7, with D possibly being TRBD2 (6 bases). This CDR3 contains 16 residues. Germline V lookup: CDR1 LNHNV, CDR2 YYDKDF (reference sequence). V was trimmed by 0 bases and J by 3 bases, leaving 15 bases between them. CDR3 DNA sequence: TGTGCCACCAGCAGAGATCTGAGCCGGGAGAGCTACGAGCAGTACTTC. This gives the protein CATSRDLSRESYEQYF.

Of note for this clone: The sample has other DNA sequences that encode this CDR3 too. The chain has TRBV5-1 and TRBJ2-3, with D maybe TRBD1 (5 bases). Per germline, CDR1 SGHRS and CDR2 YFSETQ. The germline V and J ends were trimmed by 0 bases and 3 bases, with 5 bases remaining between them. The CDR3 is made up of 13 amino acids. The CDR3 protein is CASSLAGTDTQYF. The CDR3 region has the DNA TGCGCCAGCAGCTTGGCAGGGACAGATACGCAGTATTTT.

On this clone: Other DNA variants within this sample encode the same CDR3. V usage is TRBV9 and J usage is TRBJ1-3; maybe TRBD1 (5 bases). The CDR3 covers 15 residues. CDR1 is SGDLS, CDR2 YYNGEE, per germline. The ends were cut back, 0 bases at V and 0 bases at J, with 7 bases in the middle. CDR3 sequence (DNA): TGTGCCAGCAGCGTAGAAGGGACCTCTGGAAACACCATATATTTT. This codes for CASSVEGTSGNTIYF. Supplemented by reference TRBV9 and TRBJ1-3, the full variable domain reads DSGVTQTPKHLITATGQRVTLRCSPRSGDLSVYWYQQSLDQGLQFLIQYYNGEERAKGNILERFSAQQFPDLHSELNLSSLELGDSALYFCASSVEGTSGNTIYFGEGSWLTVV.

This clone showed up just once. The chain carries TRBV27 and TRBJ2-6; D unclear. This CDR3 has 14 amino acids. V was cut by 5 bases and J by 1 base, with 6 bases left in between. Germline V CDR1 and CDR2: MNHEY, SMNVEV (reference sequence). The CDR3 region has the DNA TGTGCCAGCAGTAAAAATTCTGGGGCCAACGTCCTGACTTTC. Translating gives CASSKNSGANVLTF.

In its sample, this clone was seen once. The chain links TRBV27 to TRBJ1-2; maybe TRBD1 (6 bases). This CDR3 has 19 amino acids. Trimming pared 6 bases from V and 2 bases from J, leaving 28 bases between. The germline V gene has CDR1 MNHEY and CDR2 SMNVEV (reference sequence). CDR3 region: CASSLSLARGQKGNYGYTF. CDR3 sequence (DNA): TGTGCCAGCAGCCTCTCCCTTGCCCGGGGGCAGAAAGGGAACTATGGCTACACCTTC.

V and J are TRBV7-3 and TRBJ2-5, with D maybe TRBD2 (5 bases). CDR1 SGHTA and CDR2 FQGTGA come from the germline V gene. The CDR3 is made up of 16 amino acids. The V end lost 1 base, the J end lost 5 bases, and 17 bases lay between the germline ends. The CDR3 nucleotides are TGTGCCAGCAGCTTAATTCACCGAGGGCGTGGGGAGACCCAGTACTTC. This codes for CASSLIHRGRGETQYF. Drawing the rest from reference TRBV7-3 and TRBJ2-5, the complete variable domain is GAGVSQTPSNKVTEKGKYVELRCDPISGHTALYWYRQSLGQGPEFLIYFQGTGAADDSGLPNDRFFAVRPEGSVSTLKIQRTERGDSAVYLCASSLIHRGRGETQYFGPGTRLLVL.

The V gene is TRBV27, the J gene TRBJ2-3, with 9 bases aligning to TRBD1. Unmatched junction bases numbered 8, after V lost 5 bases and J lost 5 bases. The germline V gene has CDR1 MNHEY and CDR2 SMNVEV (reference sequence). The CDR3 loop spans 15 amino acids. The CDR3 sequence: CASSTARTGVDTQYF. The DNA for the CDR3 is TGTGCCAGCAGTACTGCCCGGACAGGGGTAGATACGCAGTATTTT.

This rearrangement joins TRBV5-1 to TRBJ2-3; TRBD2 matches at 9 bases. The CDR3 contains 14 residues. The J segment lost 7 bases and the V segment lost 4 bases, leaving 7 bases of the junction unmatched. Germline V gene sequence: CDR1 SGHRS, CDR2 YFSETQ. CDR3 residues: CASSPGTSWNTQYF. In nucleotides, the CDR3 is TGCGCCAGCAGCCCGGGGACTAGCTGGAATACGCAGTATTTT.

The V and J genes are TRBV7-9 and TRBJ1-3; 8 nucleotides line up with TRBD1. The length of the CDR3 is 19 residues. Germline CDR1 reads SEHNR; CDR2 reads FQNEAQ (reference sequence). J gave up 0 bases and V 4 bases, and 14 bases lay outside the gene matches. CDR3 nucleotides: TGTGCCAGCAGCTCTCCGACCCGACAGGGGAAGAGCTCTGGAAACACCATATATTTT. Its translation is CASSSPTRQGKSSGNTIYF.

The V call is TRBV2, the J call TRBJ2-1; 7 nucleotides align to TRBD2. This CDR3 is built from 15 residues. The germline gives CDR1 SNHLY, CDR2 FYNNEI. J lost 9 bases, V lost 5 bases, and 13 bases had no gene match. CDR3 in DNA: TGTGCCAGCAGTCCGACTAGCTACGGGGTGGCTGAGCAGTTCTTC. Translating gives CASSPTSYGVAEQFF.

The chain joins TRBV19 to TRBJ2-1; 10 bases align to TRBD2. The V and J ends lost 6 bases and 1 base, in that order; junction bases with no gene match: 6. The length of the CDR3 is 16 residues. Germline CDR1 and CDR2: LNHDA and SQIVND (reference sequence). CDR3 sequence (DNA): TGTGCCAGTAGACCTAGCGGGAGTAGGTCCTACAATGAGCAGTTCTTC. Residues: CASRPSGSRSYNEQFF.

The chain recombines TRBV28 with TRBJ2-7; 8 bases agree with TRBD2. From germline, CDR1 is MDHEN and CDR2 SYDVKM. V lost 3 bases and J lost 1; bases outside the gene matches: 8. The CDR3 spans 16 residues. CDR3: CASSLWASGFSYEQYF. The CDR3 nucleotides read TGTGCCAGCAGTTTGTGGGCTAGCGGGTTTTCCTACGAGCAGTACTTC.

The chain couples TRBV4-1 to TRBJ1-1; D is perhaps TRBD1 (5 bases). Germline values: CDR1 MGHRA, CDR2 YSYEKL. This CDR3 region has 16 residues. V was pared by 3 bases and J by 1 base, with 15 bases between. The CDR3 nucleotides are TGCGCCAGCAGCCATTCCGTTAGACAGAGGAACACTGAAGCTTTCTTT. Translating it yields CASSHSVRQRNTEAFF.

J is TRBJ2-7 and V is TRBV9, with 12 bases aligning to TRBD2. The length of the CDR3 is 14 residues. Germline V CDR1 and CDR2: SGDLS, YYNGEE. V shed 4 bases and J 4 bases; nucleotides not matched to a gene: 3. The CDR3 DNA is TGTGCCAGCAGCCTACTAGCGGGAGGTTACGAGCAGTACTTC. Protein: CASSLLAGGYEQYF.

The rearrangement links TRBV11-2 to TRBJ2-5; TRBD2 matches at 10 bases. This CDR3 has 17 residues. V was clipped by 5 bases and J by 2 bases; unmatched bases: 11. Germline CDR1 reads SGHAT; CDR2 reads FQNNGV. CDR3 nucleotides: TGTGCCAGCAGCCCCAGAGGTATAGCGGGAGGACAAGAGACCCAGTACTTC. Protein: CASSPRGIAGGQETQYF.

This clone showed up just a few times. V usage is TRBV28 and J usage is TRBJ1-2; D is undetermined. With 3 bases removed from V and 4 bases from J, the gap between germline ends came to 9 bases. The germline V gene has CDR1 MDHEN and CDR2 SYDVKM. The CDR3 runs to 13 residues. CDR3 loop: CASSFKLAYGYTF. The CDR3 region has the DNA TGTGCCAGCAGTTTTAAATTGGCCTATGGCTACACCTTC.

In DNA form, the CDR3 reads TGCGCCAGCAGCCAAGATCAGGGGAGATCGTACAATGAGCAGTTCTTC. It codes for CASSQDQGRSYNEQFF. The chain is built from TRBV4-3 and TRBJ2-1; weak D call: TRBD1 (6 bases). V was shortened by 0 bases and J by 4 bases, with 13 bases between the two germline ends. Germline loops: CDR1 LGHNA, CDR2 YSLEER. This CDR3 comprises 16 residues.

V and J are TRBV18 and TRBJ2-5; no firm D call. This CDR3 has 18 residues. V was clipped by 4 bases and J by 1 base, with 22 bases between them. The germline gives CDR1 KGHSH, CDR2 LQKENI. This CDR3 reads CASSQLMTGDTSQETQYF. The CDR3 nucleotides read TGTGCCAGCTCACAACTTATGACCGGCGATACTTCCCAAGAGACCCAGTACTTC.

The rearrangement joins TRBV7-2 to TRBJ1-1, with a possible D match to TRBD1 (5 bases). This CDR3 region has 14 residues. V lost 4 bases, J lost 1 base, and 10 bases lay in between. CDR1 is SGHTA, CDR2 FQGNSA, per germline. DNA for the CDR3: TGTGCCAGCAGCTCGGGACCCGCGAACACTGAAGCTTTCTTT. Protein product: CASSSGPANTEAFF.

This chain joins TRBV5-1 and TRBJ2-1, with TRBD2 identical over 14 bases. The CDR3 contains 15 residues. Germline CDR1 is SGHRS and CDR2 is YFSETQ. Trimming at V came to 7 bases and at J to 0 bases, leaving 0 bases not matched to a gene. The CDR3 region is CASGTSGSSYNEQFF. The CDR3 DNA reads TGCGCCAGCGGGACTAGCGGGAGCTCCTACAATGAGCAGTTCTTC.

CDR3 amino acids: CASSQGPRDTQYF. CDR3 in DNA: TGCGCCAGCAGCCAGGGACCTAGGGATACGCAGTATTTT. The chain has TRBV5-1 and TRBJ2-3, with D perhaps matching TRBD1 or TRBD2 (5 bases each). Trimming left V 4 bases short and J 6 bases short, with 12 bases between. This CDR3 comprises 13 residues. The germline V gene has CDR1 SGHRS and CDR2 YFSETQ.

The V gene is TRBV10-2, the J gene TRBJ2-1, with 11 bases lining up with TRBD2. V was clipped by 5 bases and J by 5 bases; unmatched bases: 14. The CDR3 loop spans 18 amino acids. Germline CDR1 is WSHSY and CDR2 is SAAADI. CDR3 nucleotides: TGCGCCAGCAGTTACCCTACTATAGCGGGAGGGTCGGACAATGAGCAGTTCTTC. Protein sequence: CASSYPTIAGGSDNEQFF.

The chain couples TRBV30 to TRBJ1-2, with D uncertain. The V end was cut by 0 bases, the J end by 2 bases, with 19 bases between. The germline gives CDR1 GTSNPN, CDR2 SVGIG (reference sequence). CDR3 length equals 17 residues. In nucleotides, the CDR3 is TGTGCCTGGAGTGTACTCGTCAATCCCCGCGAAAACTATGGCTACACCTTC. This sequence encodes CAWSVLVNPRENYGYTF.

This chain links TRBV5-5 with TRBJ2-1; TRBD2 matches 8 bases. The CDR3 is 14 residues long. Germline trimming cut 4 bases from V and 5 bases from J; bases unmatched to any gene: 5. Germline values: CDR1 SGHKS, CDR2 YYEKEE (reference sequence). CDR3 DNA sequence: TGTGCCAGCAGCGTGGGACTAGTGGACAATGAGCAGTTCTTC. Translated: CASSVGLVDNEQFF.

CDR3 in amino acids: CASSSPGLAGNTGELFF. Written as DNA, the CDR3 is TGCGCCAGCAGCAGCCCGGGACTAGCGGGGAACACCGGGGAGCTGTTTTTT. V is TRBV5-1 and J is TRBJ2-2, with 12 bases fitting TRBD2. Looked up from germline, CDR1 is SGHRS and CDR2 is YFSETQ. J gave up 1 base and V 4 bases, and 5 bases lay outside the gene matches. This CDR3 comprises 17 residues.

This clone was observed a single time. The CDR3 coding sequence is TGTGCCTGGAGTGCGCAGGAAGGTCAGCCCCAGCATTTT. Amino acids: CAWSAQEGQPQHF. This rearrangement joins TRBV30 to TRBJ1-5; D unresolved. The CDR3 length is 13 residues. Germline V gene lookup returns CDR1 GTSNPN and CDR2 SVGIG (reference sequence). The V end was cut by 1 base, the J end by 6 bases, with 10 bases between.

The chain joins TRBV15 to TRBJ1-2; 7 nucleotides agree with TRBD1. Trimming cost V 0 bases and J 5 bases; bases outside gene matches: 6. This CDR3 comprises 15 residues. Germline lookup yields CDR1 LNHNV and CDR2 YYDKDF (reference sequence). The CDR3 sequence is CATSRDPRQGYGYTF. CDR3 sequence (DNA): TGTGCCACCAGCAGAGACCCCCGACAGGGTTATGGCTACACCTTC. The whole variable domain, remainder taken from reference TRBV15 and TRBJ1-2, is DAMVIQNPRYQVTQFGKPVTLSCSQTLNHNVMYWYQQKSSQAPKLLFHYYDKDFNNEADTPDNFQSRRPNTSFCFLDIRSPGLGDTAMYLCATSRDPRQGYGYTFGSGTRLTVV.

This chain links TRBV28 with TRBJ1-3; TRBD1 matches 8 bases. In germline, CDR1 is MDHEN, CDR2 SYDVKM. The CDR3 loop spans 18 amino acids. V lost 2 bases to trimming and J lost 4 bases; unmatched junction nucleotides: 13. The CDR3 sequence is CASSLVWDRLRPGNTIYF. CDR3 nucleotides: TGTGCCAGCAGTTTAGTATGGGACAGGTTACGTCCCGGAAACACCATATATTTT.

The V gene is TRBV19, the J gene TRBJ2-7; possible D gene TRBD1, 5 bases. The CDR3 covers 15 residues. The germline CDR1 and CDR2 sequences are LNHDA and SQIVND (reference sequence). Trimming removed 3 bases at V and 0 bases at J, with 12 bases between. CDR3 nucleotide sequence: TGTGCCAGTAGTATTAGGGGCTTGGGCTCCTACGAGCAGTACTTC. It translates to CASSIRGLGSYEQYF.

This clone was seen a few times. This chain links TRBV6-4 with TRBJ2-1; D remains ambiguous. Germline values: CDR1 MRHNA, CDR2 SNTAGT. V lost 3 bases and J lost 2, with 8 bases in between. The CDR3 length is 14 residues. CDR3 residues: CASSESSTYNEQFF. The CDR3 DNA follows: TGTGCCAGCAGTGAGAGTAGCACCTACAATGAGCAGTTCTTC.

This chain connects TRBV15 to TRBJ1-2, with D possibly matching TRBD1 (5 bases). The V gene lost 0 bases and the J gene lost 0 bases, with 11 bases spanning the gap. The CDR3 extends over 16 amino acids. CDR1 and CDR2 (germline): LNHNV, YYDKDF (reference sequence). The CDR3 loop is CATSRDIGRANYGYTF. The CDR3 nucleotides read TGTGCCACCAGCAGAGATATCGGCAGGGCTAACTATGGCTACACCTTC.